This TCR beta chain was recovered during a study of OX40 agonist ivuxolimab in advanced cancers. Study at large: The mean age was approximately 60 years, ranging from about 20 to 90, with roughly four fifths of participants male. General study points: Low normalized T-cell clonal expansion was also seen in some nonresponders. Clonal expansion in partial responders at 0.1-3.0 mg/kg ranked among the lowest.

Profiling relied on immunoSEQ multiplex PCR, and the TCRdb table lists in-frame clones only, not all of them. The sample records 52,000 or so clones, less than 90% being singletons. This clone was seen a single time. As yet, its antigen is unknown. V gave up 5 bases and J gave up 2 bases; unmatched junction bases: 11. This CDR3 region has 16 residues. CDR1 and CDR2 from the germline V gene are WSHSY and SAAADI. This receptor was taken from an adult with an advanced solid tumor such as melanoma, head and neck, liver or kidney cancer. Sequencing used CD4+ or CD8+ T cells sorted from blood, obtained in a trial of the OX40 agonist ivuxolimab. The rearrangement links TRBV10-2 to TRBJ2-7; 8 nucleotides align to TRBD2. CDR3 protein: CASSSLRGTRAYEQYF. CDR3 sequence (DNA): TGCGCCAGCAGTTCCTTAAGAGGGACTAGAGCCTACGAGCAGTACTTC.